Presented here are 10 T cell receptor beta chains from one specimen sequenced in a study of human T cells and chemical hapten exposure. TCRdb reprocessed the RACE reads via MiXCR and lists one record per CDR3 protein. The sample has around 360,000 distinct CDR3 sequences; about 6.3% are singletons. Time point defined: patch test 2, 6 weeks after DPC sensitization. Treatment noted: therapeutic diphenylcyclopropenone sensitization with weekly scalp DPC. The sample was whole blood, taken in connection with sensitization to the hapten diphenylcyclopropenone (DPC). Source of these receptors: a young woman with alopecia areata. Some clones in this sample may be carry-over from other donors' samples.

There are many counts of this clonotype. This chain connects TRBV20-1 to TRBJ2-3, with D uncertain. The CDR3 covers 14 residues. Germline-derived CDR1 and CDR2 are DFQATT and SNEGSKA (reference sequence). The germline V and J ends were trimmed by 5 bases and 6 bases, with 18 bases remaining between them. In DNA, the CDR3 is TGCAGTGCTCCCCTGGCGCGGAATGGGGATACGCAGTATTTT. Translating it yields CSAPLARNGDTQYF.

This clonotype was recorded at least ten times. The chain joins TRBV7-8 to TRBJ2-1, with TRBD2 matching 8 bases. This CDR3 has 18 amino acids. The germline V gene has CDR1 SGHVS and CDR2 FQNEAQ. V gave up 2 bases and J gave up 2 bases; unmatched junction bases: 11. Here the CDR3 reads CASSLSGSGGGPYNEQFF. Written as DNA, the CDR3 is TGTGCCAGCAGCTTAAGCGGGTCGGGCGGGGGGCCCTACAATGAGCAGTTCTTC.

The gene calls are TRBV7-2 and TRBJ1-6; 8 bases line up with TRBD1. V shed 4 bases and J 13 bases; nucleotides not matched to a gene: 9. Germline V gene lookup returns CDR1 SGHTA and CDR2 FQGNSA. CDR3 size: 14 residues. This CDR3 is CASSYGTGGSPLHF. The DNA for the CDR3 is TGTGCCAGCAGCTATGGCACAGGGGGGTCCCCCCTCCACTTT.

This clonotype was counted only a few times. This chain links TRBV7-9 with TRBJ2-1, with 12 bases that match TRBD2. V shed 5 bases, J shed 5 bases, and the junction held 7 bases outside the gene matches. This CDR3 comprises 16 residues. Germline V lookup: CDR1 SEHNR, CDR2 FQNEAQ (reference sequence). CDR3 sequence (DNA): TGTGCCAGCAGCCAGGGACTAGCGGGTACCCACAATGAGCAGTTCTTC. This codes for CASSQGLAGTHNEQFF. Complete variable domain (other parts from reference TRBV7-9 and TRBJ2-1): DTGVSQNPRHKITKRGQNVTFRCDPISEHNRLYWYRQTLGQGPEFLTYFQNEAQLEKSRLLSDRFSAERPKGSFSTLEIQRTEQGDSAMYLCASSQGLAGTHNEQFFGPGTRLTVL.

The sample holds many counts of this clonotype. The CDR3 here is CASSLEDSYEQYF. As DNA, the CDR3 is TGCGCCAGCAGCTTGGAGGACTCCTACGAGCAGTACTTC. This chain uses TRBV5-1 with TRBJ2-7, with D hard to call. Trimming removed 0 bases at V and 0 bases at J, with 4 bases between. Germline CDR1 reads SGHRS; CDR2 reads YFSETQ. The CDR3 extends over 13 amino acids.

The chain is built from TRBV7-2 and TRBJ2-1; D gene ambiguous. Germline V lookup: CDR1 SGHTA, CDR2 FQGNSA. CDR3 length: 15 amino acids. V shed 5 bases and J shed 2 bases, with 13 bases lying between them. CDR3 nucleotide sequence: TGTGCCAGCAGCCCACTAAGTAGGGCCTACAATGAGCAGTTCTTC. This gives the protein CASSPLSRAYNEQFF.

In its sample, this clonotype was seen many times. V usage is TRBV6-2 or TRBV6-3 and J usage is TRBJ1-5; 8 nucleotides align to TRBD1. V lost 6 bases, J lost 0 bases, and 13 bases stayed unmatched. CDR1 and CDR2 (germline): MNHEY, SVGEGT. The CDR3 contains 18 residues. The CDR3 loop reads CASRFMDRDVYSNQPQHF. For the CDR3, the DNA is TGTGCCAGCAGGTTTATGGACAGGGACGTTTATAGCAATCAGCCCCAGCATTTT.

This clonotype was observed a few times. This chain links TRBV10-3 with TRBJ1-2; possible D gene TRBD1, 5 bases. The CDR3 contains 12 residues. Trimming left V 7 bases short and J 3 bases short, with 9 bases between. Looked up from germline, CDR1 is ENHRY and CDR2 is SYGVKD. The CDR3, as DNA: TGTGCCATCAACGGGGCTGACTATGGCTACACCTTC. Translation: CAINGADYGYTF.

This clonotype was seen only a few times. V and J are TRBV4-1 and TRBJ2-3; possible D gene TRBD1, 6 bases. With 1 base removed from V and 4 bases from J, the gap between germline ends came to 12 bases. In germline, CDR1 is MGHRA, CDR2 YSYEKL. The CDR3 runs to 15 residues. DNA for the CDR3: TGCGCCAGCAGCCAAGTTCAGGGGTTGGCAGATACGCAGTATTTT. Protein: CASSQVQGLADTQYF.

This clonotype was seen more than once but under ten times. The rearrangement links TRBV7-9 to TRBJ1-1, with D possibly matching TRBD1 (5 bases). Germline V gene lookup returns CDR1 SEHNR and CDR2 FQNEAQ (reference sequence). The ends were cut back, 6 bases at V and 1 base at J, with 18 bases in the middle. The CDR3 length is 16 residues. CDR3 residues: CASRAGRGDRNTEAFF. CDR3 nucleotide sequence: TGTGCCAGCAGGGCCGGCAGAGGGGATAGGAACACTGAAGCTTTCTTT. Full variable domain (missing parts from reference TRBV7-9 and TRBJ1-1): DTGVSQNPRHKITKRGQNVTFRCDPISEHNRLYWYRQTLGQGPEFLTYFQNEAQLEKSRLLSDRFSAERPKGSFSTLEIQRTEQGDSAMYLCASRAGRGDRNTEAFFGQGTRLTVV.